The T cell receptor beta chain under discussion was sequenced for a study of blood T cells in healthy people across ages. Study-level points and caveats: Possibly confounding the expanded clonotype changes was the fact that donor CMV status was unknown.

This clonotype was recorded many times. Its antigen remains unidentified. The use of a sample-barcoded 5' primer and a J-beta primer mix characterized a second PCR of roughly 7 to 11 cycles. From the 5' RACE reads, TCRdb called clonotypes with MiXCR, one entry per CDR3 protein. The table lists more than 500,000 distinct CDR3 sequences, about 26% of them singletons. Sample donors were healthy Caucasian individuals that came from Russia, aged roughly 6 to 95. This CDR3 has 16 amino acids. Germline V lookup: CDR1 SGHAT, CDR2 FQDESV (reference sequence). The V gene end was trimmed by 1 base and the J gene end by 4 bases; junction bases not matched to a gene: 5.

V is TRBV11-1 and J is TRBJ2-1; TRBD2 matches 9 bases. The sequenced sample was blood. This TCR was sampled from a woman aged 65 to 85 in good health. The CDR3 spells CASSLDPSGGYNEQFF. The CDR3 nucleotides are TGTGCCAGCAGCTTAGACCCAAGCGGGGGGTACAATGAGCAGTTCTTC.